This TCR beta chain was captured by sequencing in a study of T cell changes during pregnancy in multiple sclerosis. This clone was counted a few times. The data were produced by immunoSEQ multiplex PCR, yet TCRdb's version contains in-frame clones alone and is incomplete. The repertoire consists of roughly 70,000 clones, with 90% occurring once and the leading ten covering approximately 1.5%. This sample comprised peripheral blood, obtained in the third trimester of pregnancy. The clonotype originates from a female donor with multiple sclerosis, enrolled in a pregnancy study.

The CDR3 region has the DNA TGCAGTGTTCGCAGGGACTACGAGCAGTACTTC. It encodes CSVRRDYEQYF. The chain couples TRBV20-1 to TRBJ2-7, with D tentatively TRBD1 (5 bases). CDR1 is DFQATT and CDR2 is SNEGSKA in the germline V gene (reference sequence). The CDR3 is 11 residues long. V lost 7 bases, J lost 3 bases, and 10 bases lay in between.